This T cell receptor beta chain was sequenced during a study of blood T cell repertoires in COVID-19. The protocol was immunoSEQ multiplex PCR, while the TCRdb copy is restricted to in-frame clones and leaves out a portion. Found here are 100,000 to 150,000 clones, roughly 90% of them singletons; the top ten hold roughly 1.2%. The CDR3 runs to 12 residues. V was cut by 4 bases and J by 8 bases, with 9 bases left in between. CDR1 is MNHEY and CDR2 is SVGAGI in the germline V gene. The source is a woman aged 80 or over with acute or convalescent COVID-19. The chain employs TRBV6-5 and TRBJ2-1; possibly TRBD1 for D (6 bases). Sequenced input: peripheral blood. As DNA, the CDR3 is TGTGCCAGCAGTTCTTACAGGGATGAGCAGTTCTTC. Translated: CASSSYRDEQFF.